Each of the 19 T cell receptor beta chains below was sequenced from the same sample in a study of Tregs in tolerant kidney transplant recipients. Sequenced by immunoSEQ multiplex PCR; TCRdb stores in-frame clones only, minus some. The sample holds tens of thousands of clones. The material was CD4+ T cells from blood, obtained before the transplant. These receptors originate from a human donor who received a combined kidney and bone marrow transplant.

Turning to this clone: Sequencing ends 3 residues short of the CDR3 end; the germline J gene provides the rest. The rearrangement uses TRBV19 and TRBJ2-7; 7 bases are a match to TRBD1. Germline V gives CDR1 LNHDA, CDR2 SQIVND (reference sequence). CDR3 length: 13 residues. Trimming cost V 4 bases and J 5 bases; bases outside gene matches: 5. The CDR3 reads CASSTDRADEQYF. CDR3 DNA, as far as it was read: TGTGCCAGTAGTACAGACAGGGCTGACGAG.

As regards this clone: Coverage ceases 3 residues before the CDR3 finishes, and the germline J gene fills in the end. V and J are TRBV7-2 and TRBJ1-2, with D uncertain. V lost 2 bases and J lost 6, with 16 bases in between. The CDR3 sequence is 15 residues long. CDR1 and CDR2 (germline): SGHTA, FQGNSA. The CDR3 protein is CASSLLTSEVDGYTF. The covered CDR3 bases are TGTGCCAGCAGCTTACTTACCTCTGAGGTGGATGGC.

A remark on this clone: The CDR3 is cut off 3 residues early in the read; its end comes from the germline J gene. V is TRBV11-3 and J is TRBJ2-3; TRBD1 might be the D (6 bases). The germline V gene encodes CDR1 SGHNT and CDR2 YENEEA. The CDR3 sequence is 14 residues long. The V gene lost 2 bases and the J gene lost 4 bases, with 10 bases spanning the gap. The CDR3 reads CASSLTRQADTQYF. The DNA read from the CDR3 is TGTGCCAGCAGCTTAACCCGACAGGCAGATACG. Looking up the rest from reference TRBV11-3 and TRBJ2-3 gives the full variable domain: EAGVVQSPRYKIIEKKQPVAFWCNPISGHNTLYWYLQNLGQGPELLIRYENEEAVDDSQLPKDRFSAERLKGVDSTLKIQPAELGDSAVYLCASSLTRQADTQYFGPGTRLTVL.

As for this clone: Sequencing ends 3 residues short of the CDR3 end; the germline J gene provides the rest. The chain employs TRBV18 and TRBJ1-2, with 9 bases identical to TRBD1. The V gene's germline CDR1 is KGHSH and CDR2 LQKENI. The CDR3 loop spans 17 amino acids. The CDR3 sequence is CASSPAGTGSLPVGYTF. The sequenced CDR3 bases are TGTGCCAGCTCACCTGCCGGGACAGGGTCGCTGCCGGTAGGC.

This CDR3 reads CASSDRLFQETQYF. The part of the CDR3 DNA that was read is TGTGCCAGCAGTGATCGACTCTTCCAAGAGACC. The V gene is TRBV2, the J gene TRBJ2-5; D remains ambiguous. Sequencing ends 3 residues short of the CDR3 end; the germline J gene provides the rest. This CDR3 spans 14 amino acids. The germline CDR1 and CDR2 sequences are SNHLY and FYNNEI. The V gene lost 3 bases and the J gene lost 1 base, with 9 bases spanning the gap.

A note on this clone: The CDR3 end falls 3 residues outside the read, so it is completed with the germline J gene. The J gene is TRBJ2-1, the V gene TRBV18; TRBD2 aligns across 7 bases. Trimming cost V 8 bases and J 2 bases; bases outside gene matches: 6. Germline V gene data show CDR1 as KGHSH and CDR2 as LQKENI. The CDR3 is made up of 14 amino acids. The chain's CDR3 is CASRSSGTYNEQFF. CDR3 DNA, as far as it was read: TGTGCCAGCCGGTCTAGCGGAACCTACAATGAG.

CDR3 DNA (partial): TGTGCCAGCAGCTTGCGGGGGAGCACTGAA. Its translation: CASSLRGSTE. The CDR3 reads in full as CASSLRGSTEAFF. The chain combines TRBV7-9 with TRBJ1-1; TRBD1 might be the D (5 bases). The CDR3 end lies 3 residues beyond the end of the read and is filled in from the germline J gene. The CDR3 length is 13 residues. V dropped 3 bases and J dropped 4 bases, with 9 bases sitting between them. The germline CDR1 and CDR2 sequences are SEHNR and FQNEAQ (reference sequence).

A remark on this clone: The read terminates 3 residues before the CDR3 end, so the remaining end is supplied by the germline J gene. The rearrangement links TRBV7-6 to TRBJ1-1; D possibly corresponds to TRBD1 (5 bases). The ends were cut back, 2 bases at V and 4 bases at J, with 8 bases in the middle. The CDR3 runs 13 residues. From germline, CDR1 is SGHVS and CDR2 FNYEAQ. The CDR3 is CASSLKGSTEAFF. Partial CDR3 DNA: TGTGCCAGCAGCTTAAAGGGGAGCACTGAA.

Concerning this clone: Read sequence stops 3 residues before the CDR3 end, and the germline J gene provides the missing end. This chain joins TRBV7-9 and TRBJ1-2; possibly TRBD1 for D (5 bases). This CDR3 spans 13 amino acids. Germline CDR1 reads SEHNR; CDR2 reads FQNEAQ (reference sequence). The V gene lost 10 bases and the J gene lost 2 bases, with 14 bases spanning the gap. The DNA read from the CDR3 is TGTGCCATCCGAGGGGAGATAAACTATGGC. Protein product: CAIRGEINYG. The complete CDR3 sequence is CAIRGEINYGYTF.

On this clone itself: The read is 3 residues too short to cover the CDR3 end, so that end is filled in from the germline J gene. This chain uses TRBV19 with TRBJ2-3; D gene uncertain. Looked up from germline, CDR1 is LNHDA and CDR2 is SQIVND (reference sequence). The V end lost 5 bases, the J end lost 5 bases, and 8 bases lay between the germline ends. The CDR3 is 12 amino acids. CDR3 region: CASSFQEDTQYF. The sequenced part of the CDR3 DNA is TGTGCCAGTAGTTTTCAGGAAGATACG.

To note about this clone: The missing CDR3 end, 3 residues past where the read stops, is filled in from the germline J gene. The rearrangement uses TRBV2 and TRBJ1-2; D is uncertain. The CDR3 is 12 amino acids. The V and J ends lost 2 bases and 7 bases respectively, with 8 bases between them. Germline V gene data show CDR1 as SNHLY and CDR2 as FYNNEI. The CDR3 bases that were read are TGTGCCAGCAGTGAATCTCAGGTTGGC. This codes for CASSESQVG. The full CDR3 protein reads CASSESQVGYTF.

In regard to this clone: The observed sequence ends 3 residues before the CDR3 terminus, with the missing tail filled in from the germline J gene. This rearrangement joins TRBV29-1 to TRBJ1-2, with a tentative D call TRBD1 (6 bases). The V end was cut by 4 bases, the J end by 0 bases, with 12 bases between. Germline V CDR1 and CDR2: SQVTM, ANQGSEA. The CDR3 is 14 amino acids. CDR3 in amino acids: CSVATRGSNYGYTF. CDR3 DNA, as far as it was read: TGCAGCGTTGCAACCAGGGGATCTAACTATGGC.

As regards this clone: The read halts 3 residues ahead of the CDR3 end, with the missing end drawn from the germline J gene. V gene TRBV18 combines with J gene TRBJ2-7; TRBD2 is a possible D gene (5 bases). Deletions cut 6 bases from V and 6 bases from J, with 12 bases between. Germline assignment: CDR1 KGHSH and CDR2 LQKENI. The CDR3 runs to 12 residues. Partial CDR3 DNA: TGTGCCAGCTCCCTCGGCGAGGGCGAG. Encoded protein: CASSLGEGE. The whole CDR3 sequence reads CASSLGEGEQYF.

To note about this clone: The read stops 3 residues short of the end of the CDR3; the missing end is completed from the germline J gene. V gene TRBV5-1 combines with J gene TRBJ2-4, with 11 bases identical to TRBD2. The CDR3 has 18 residues. Germline V lookup: CDR1 SGHRS, CDR2 YFSETQ. J lost 1 base, V lost 1 base, and 7 bases had no gene match. The sequenced part of the CDR3 DNA is TGCGCCAGCAGCTTGCTAGCGGGAGGTCAAGGGGCCAAAAACATT. This sequence encodes CASSLLAGGQGAKNI. The entire CDR3 reads CASSLLAGGQGAKNIQYF.

As regards this clone: The CDR3 end lies 3 residues beyond the end of the read and is filled in from the germline J gene. The chain recombines TRBV7-9 with TRBJ1-1; 8 nucleotides line up with TRBD1. Germline V gene data show CDR1 as SEHNR and CDR2 as FQNEAQ (reference sequence). CDR3 length: 15 amino acids. V lost 5 bases and J lost 3; bases outside the gene matches: 8. The CDR3 loop reads CASSPLDRGYTEAFF. The sequenced CDR3 bases are TGTGCCAGCAGCCCACTCGACAGGGGATACACTGAA.

Comments on this clone: The CDR3 is cut off 3 residues early in the read; its end comes from the germline J gene. This chain links TRBV19 with TRBJ2-7, with D possibly called TRBD1 or TRBD2 (5 bases each). Trimming removed 9 bases at V and 3 bases at J, with 15 bases between. Germline V gene data show CDR1 as LNHDA and CDR2 as SQIVND (reference sequence). This CDR3 is 13 amino acids long. Incomplete CDR3 DNA: TGTGCCAGGCCGAGGGGTTTAGTCTACGAG. The encoded protein is CARPRGLVYE. The CDR3 in full is CARPRGLVYEQYF.

As concerns this clone: The CDR3 end is not reached by the read, which stops 3 residues before it; the germline J gene fills it in. The V call is TRBV2, the J call TRBJ1-5, with TRBD1 matching over 7 bases. V shed 7 bases and J 6 bases; nucleotides not matched to a gene: 6. The V gene's germline CDR1 is SNHLY and CDR2 FYNNEI. This CDR3 is 13 amino acids long. CDR3 protein: CASKRQGTQPQHF. CDR3 DNA (partial): TGTGCCAGCAAAAGACAGGGAACTCAGCCC.

The CDR3 DNA, read in part, is TGTGCCAGCAGTGAAACGCAGGTTGGGACAGGGGGCAGAACAGATACG. It yields the protein CASSETQVGTGGRTDT. The CDR3 reads in full as CASSETQVGTGGRTDTQYF. The rearrangement links TRBV2 to TRBJ2-3; 12 bases fit TRBD1. The CDR3 goes on 3 residues after the read ends, and that part is filled in from the germline J gene. The V gene end was trimmed by 2 bases and the J gene end by 3 bases; junction bases not matched to a gene: 12. The CDR3 runs 19 residues. CDR1 and CDR2 from the germline V gene are SNHLY and FYNNEI.

The CDR3 here is CASSGRQGYEQYF. The sequenced CDR3 bases are TGTGCCAGCAGTGGCAGACAGGGTTACGAG. The V and J genes are TRBV6-1 and TRBJ2-7, with 7 bases matching TRBD1. The read finishes 3 residues shy of the CDR3 end, and the germline J gene is used to complete it. V shed 4 bases and J 4 bases; nucleotides not matched to a gene: 4. Germline assignment: CDR1 MNHNS and CDR2 SASEGT. CDR3 size: 13 residues.